This TCR beta chain appears in the sequencing data of a study of tumor and adjacent non-tumor tissue in lung cancer. Study-level points and caveats: Higher tumor TCR diversity was associated with shorter survival. Tumor tissue had significantly higher TCR diversity than normal lung. Top 100 clones took a larger repertoire share in normal lung.

A modified ARM-PCR protocol with three rounds of nested PCR amplified TCRbeta. TCRdb processed the multiplex PCR reads anew with MiXCR; each CDR3 protein has one entry. The sample lists about 50,000 distinct CDR3 sequences; about 70% were seen once. This sample's RNA came from whole unsorted tissue. The normal lung tissue was taken more than 3 cm from the tumor edge. Donors were chemotherapy-naive, newly diagnosed lung cancer surgical patients in China, August–late 2014. Trimming left V 5 bases short and J 8 bases short, with 18 bases between. This CDR3 contains 14 residues. Germline V gives CDR1 SGHNT, CDR2 YENEEA. As for this clonotype: Its antigen is undetermined.

The source material was distant non-tumor lung tissue. This TCR was recovered from a woman between 55 and 75 years old with non-small cell lung cancer. This rearrangement joins TRBV11-3 to TRBJ1-2; perhaps TRBD1 as D (5 bases). The DNA of the CDR3 is TGTGCCAGCAGCCACGAACATGGGGGGTTCGGCTACACCTTC. It is translated as CASSHEHGGFGYTF.